A single sample is the source of the 21 T cell receptor beta chains below, sequenced in a study of blood T cell repertoires in COVID-19. TCRdb keeps only in-frame clones here, not all; method: immunoSEQ multiplex PCR. The repertoire holds approximately 190,000 clones, with about nine tenths as singletons. The sample taken for sequencing was peripheral blood. These receptors all stem from a man older than 75 with acute or convalescent COVID-19.

This chain uses TRBV15 with TRBJ1-4; possible D gene TRBD1, 6 bases. Per the germline V gene, CDR1 is LNHNV and CDR2 is YYDKDF (reference sequence). The CDR3 has 16 amino acids. V was clipped by 3 bases and J by 0 bases, with 11 bases between them. The CDR3 sequence: CATSRDRTATNEKLFF. The CDR3 nucleotides are TGTGCCACCAGCAGGGACAGAACTGCAACTAATGAAAAACTGTTTTTT.

This clone showed up just once. The chain employs TRBV28 and TRBJ1-1, with 9 bases lining up with TRBD1. Trimming removed 2 bases from V and 5 bases from J; junction bases left unmatched: 6. Germline V gives CDR1 MDHEN, CDR2 SYDVKM. This CDR3 is 15 amino acids long. DNA of the CDR3: TGTGCCAGCAGTTTACCCCCGGGACAGGGTACTGAAGCTTTCTTT. This sequence encodes CASSLPPGQGTEAFF.

In DNA, the CDR3 is TGTGCCAGCGGTAGCGTCAGGGGAAATGAGCAGTTCTTC. Translated: CASGSVRGNEQFF. This rearrangement joins TRBV11-2 to TRBJ2-1; tentative D call: TRBD1 (6 bases). Looked up from germline, CDR1 is SGHAT and CDR2 is FQNNGV. V was trimmed by 8 bases and J by 7 bases, leaving 15 bases between them. CDR3 size: 13 residues. Looking up the rest from reference TRBV11-2 and TRBJ2-1 gives the full variable domain: EAGVAQSPRYKIIEKRQSVAFWCNPISGHATLYWYQQILGQGPKLLIQFQNNGVVDDSQLPKDRFSAERLKGVDSTLKIQPAKLEDSAVYLCASGSVRGNEQFFGPGTRLTVL.

The chain links TRBV6-5 to TRBJ1-1; 9 bases align to TRBD1. In germline, CDR1 is MNHEY, CDR2 SVGAGI. This CDR3 is built from 16 residues. V dropped 4 bases and J dropped 5; count of bases not matched to a gene: 11. The CDR3 DNA is TGTGCCAGCAGTTCCCCTGGGACAGGGTTTGGAACTGAAGCTTTCTTT. This sequence encodes CASSSPGTGFGTEAFF.

The V gene is TRBV3-1 (or the pseudogene TRBV3-2), the J gene TRBJ2-2; 11 bases line up with TRBD2. Germline CDR1 LGHDT, CDR2 YNNKEL (reference sequence). With 3 bases clipped from V and 6 bases from J, the junction kept 3 bases outside the gene matches. The CDR3 covers 15 residues. CDR3 amino acids: CASSHTSGSPGELFF. The CDR3, as DNA: TGTGCCAGCAGCCACACTAGCGGGAGTCCCGGGGAGCTGTTTTTT.

The rearrangement links TRBV7-2 to TRBJ1-2, with TRBD1 as a possible D gene (5 bases). Germline CDR1 reads SGHTA; CDR2 reads FQGNSA. The V end lost 2 bases, the J end lost 8 bases, and 9 bases lay between the germline ends. The CDR3 spans 12 residues. This chain's CDR3 is CASSLYGGGYTF. The DNA for the CDR3 is TGTGCCAGCAGCTTATACGGGGGGGGCTACACCTTC.

The J gene is TRBJ2-7, the V gene TRBV11-2, with D perhaps TRBD1 (6 bases). Germline V gives CDR1 SGHAT, CDR2 FQNNGV. V lost 4 bases to trimming and J lost 7 bases, with 23 bases between them. This CDR3 is built from 16 residues. The CDR3 loop reads CASSSQGRGEAGEQYF. Written as DNA, the CDR3 is TGTGCCAGCAGCTCACAGGGTCGAGGAGAGGCTGGGGAGCAGTACTTC.

The rearrangement links TRBV7-9 to TRBJ2-2; 7 nucleotides agree with TRBD1. The trim removed 5 bases at V and 4 bases at J, leaving 13 bases unmatched. This CDR3 has 17 residues. Looked up from germline, CDR1 is SEHNR and CDR2 is FQNEAQ (reference sequence). The CDR3 protein is CASSRNAQGSFTGELFF. Here the CDR3 DNA reads TGTGCCAGCAGCCGAAATGCACAGGGGAGTTTCACCGGGGAGCTGTTTTTT.

This sequence joins TRBV4-2 and TRBJ2-3; D might be TRBD1 (7 bases). The V and J ends lost 1 base and 7 bases respectively, with 15 bases between them. The CDR3 has 15 amino acids. Germline assignment: CDR1 LGHNA and CDR2 YNFKEQ. CDR3 protein: CASSQAAGGPNTQYF. In DNA form, the CDR3 reads TGTGCCAGCAGCCAAGCTGCAGGGGGGCCAAATACGCAGTATTTT.

This chain uses TRBV6-5 with TRBJ1-1; a possible D gene is TRBD1 (6 bases). In germline, CDR1 is MNHEY, CDR2 SVGAGI. The CDR3 consists of 14 residues. The V end lost 4 bases, the J end lost 1 base, and 10 bases lay between the germline ends. CDR3 DNA: TGTGCCAGCAGTTCCCGACAGGAGAACACTGAAGCTTTCTTT. Protein sequence: CASSSRQENTEAFF.

The V and J genes are TRBV5-1 and TRBJ2-3, with D possibly matching TRBD2 (5 bases). Germline assignment: CDR1 SGHRS and CDR2 YFSETQ. This CDR3 has 16 amino acids. Trimming stripped 4 bases from V and 2 bases from J, with 17 bases between. CDR3 sequence: CASSPPGLAHTDTQYF. The CDR3 nucleotides are TGCGCCAGCAGCCCACCTGGTCTAGCCCACACAGATACGCAGTATTTT.

This chain links TRBV7-2 with TRBJ2-3; D remains unclear. The germline gives CDR1 SGHTA, CDR2 FQGNSA. The length of the CDR3 is 15 residues. V dropped 2 bases and J dropped 6 bases, with 15 bases sitting between them. DNA for the CDR3: TGTGCCAGCAGCTTAAAGCACCGCTTGTGGGATACGCAGTATTTT. Its protein product is CASSLKHRLWDTQYF.

This clone was seen only once. This CDR3 is also generated by other DNA sequences in the sample. This chain uses TRBV19 with TRBJ1-5; 7 bases align to TRBD1. The CDR3 extends over 12 amino acids. The germline gives CDR1 LNHDA, CDR2 SQIVND (reference sequence). Losses at the gene ends were 6 bases for V and 4 bases for J; bases not matched to a gene: 0. The CDR3, as DNA: TGTGCCAGTAGGGACAGGAATCAGCCCCAGCATTTT. It codes for CASRDRNQPQHF.

This rearrangement joins TRBV2 to TRBJ2-2, with 9 bases lining up with TRBD2. This CDR3 contains 16 residues. V shed 2 bases and J 5 bases; nucleotides not matched to a gene: 6. Looked up from germline, CDR1 is SNHLY and CDR2 is FYNNEI. The CDR3 DNA sequence: TGTGCCAGCAGTGAAATTAGCGGGAGCCGTACCGGGGAGCTGTTTTTT. Translated: CASSEISGSRTGELFF.

The V and J genes are TRBV7-9 and TRBJ1-1; the D gene is possibly TRBD1 (6 bases). The ends were cut back, 0 bases at V and 4 bases at J, with 9 bases in the middle. Germline CDR1 is SEHNR and CDR2 is FQNEAQ (reference sequence). The CDR3 is 14 residues long. CDR3 DNA sequence: TGTGCCAGCAGCTTAGCGGGAGGGGGCACTGAAGCTTTCTTT. This codes for CASSLAGGGTEAFF. Combining the CDR3 with reference TRBV7-9 and TRBJ1-1 gives the whole variable domain DTGVSQNPRHKITKRGQNVTFRCDPISEHNRLYWYRQTLGQGPEFLTYFQNEAQLEKSRLLSDRFSAERPKGSFSTLEIQRTEQGDSAMYLCASSLAGGGTEAFFGQGTRLTVV.

V and J are TRBV5-1 and TRBJ2-7; TRBD2 matches 8 bases. Trimming removed 3 bases from V and 0 bases from J; junction bases left unmatched: 11. Germline assignment: CDR1 SGHRS and CDR2 YFSETQ. This CDR3 comprises 17 residues. CDR3 coding DNA: TGCGCCAGCAGCTCGGGACTAGGGACCAGGAGCTCCTACGAGCAGTACTTC. It specifies CASSSGLGTRSSYEQYF. The variable domain in full, with the rest retrieved from reference TRBV5-1 and TRBJ2-7, is KAGVTQTPRYLIKTRGQQVTLSCSPISGHRSVSWYQQTPGQGLQFLFEYFSETQRNKGNFPGRFSGRQFSNSRSEMNVSTLELGDSALYLCASSSGLGTRSSYEQYFGPGTRLTVT.

The chain carries TRBV19 and TRBJ1-5; possible D gene TRBD1, 6 bases. CDR3 length equals 17 residues. Trimming cost V 3 bases and J 2 bases, with 17 bases left between them. Germline assignment: CDR1 LNHDA and CDR2 SQIVND (reference sequence). The CDR3 sequence is CASSIRQVDVGNQPQHF. Written as DNA, the CDR3 is TGTGCCAGTAGTATCCGACAGGTCGATGTTGGCAATCAGCCCCAGCATTTT.

The chain carries TRBV7-8 and TRBJ2-3; weak D call: TRBD2 (5 bases). The CDR3 totals 14 residues. Germline lookup yields CDR1 SGHVS and CDR2 FQNEAQ. Deletions cut 5 bases from V and 3 bases from J, with 12 bases between. CDR3 region: CASSPWRGTDTQYF. CDR3 in DNA: TGTGCCAGCAGCCCCTGGAGAGGGACAGATACGCAGTATTTT. Full variable domain (remainder filled in from reference TRBV7-8 and TRBJ2-3): GAGVSQSPRYKVAKRGQDVALRCDPISGHVSLFWYQQALGQGPEFLTYFQNEAQLDKSGLPSDRFFAERPEGSVSTLKIQRTQQEDSAVYLCASSPWRGTDTQYFGPGTRLTVL.

This clone has just a few counts. J is TRBJ1-3 and V is TRBV5-1; possibly TRBD1 for D (5 bases). Per the germline V gene, CDR1 is SGHRS and CDR2 is YFSETQ. V was cut by 1 base and J by 1 base, with 6 bases left in between. This CDR3 has 14 residues. The CDR3 DNA sequence: TGCGCCAGCAGCTTGCAGGGATCTGGAAACACCATATATTTT. Protein: CASSLQGSGNTIYF.

This chain's CDR3 is CATSDPPGTSGRETQYF. DNA of the CDR3: TGTGCCACCAGTGATCCCCCCGGGACTAGCGGGAGAGAGACCCAGTACTTC. This chain joins TRBV24-1 and TRBJ2-5, with 14 bases aligning to TRBD2. The V and J ends lost 3 bases and 4 bases, in that order; junction bases with no gene match: 6. Looked up from germline, CDR1 is KGHDR and CDR2 is SFDVKD. CDR3 size: 17 residues.

V gene TRBV27 combines with J gene TRBJ2-1; TRBD1 matches at 8 bases. This CDR3 has 14 amino acids. Trimming removed 6 bases from V and 6 bases from J; junction bases left unmatched: 7. Germline-derived CDR1 and CDR2 are MNHEY and SMNVEV (reference sequence). The CDR3 DNA reads TGTGCCAGCAGGGGGCAGGGGGCGTTCAATGAGCAGTTCTTC. Amino acids: CASRGQGAFNEQFF.